This note documents a single T cell receptor beta chain sequence. Its antigen is still unknown. This CDR3 spans 15 amino acids. Looked up from germline, CDR1 is SEHNR and CDR2 is FQNEAQ (reference sequence). V was shortened by 5 bases and J by 1 base, with 12 bases between the two germline ends. This specimen belongs to a study of siplizumab effects on memory and regulatory T cells. Per sample, 100,000 or so TCR templates underwent assay. The method was immunoSEQ multiplex PCR; TCRdb's version includes in-frame clones alone and lacks a portion of them. The table lists over 100,000 clones, 93% of them singletons. Study-level points and caveats: Proliferating siplizumab-cultured Tregs lacked confirmed suppressive function. A naive or memory phenotype could not be assigned to roughly 80-96% of the proliferating CD4+ or CD8+ clones.

The chain links TRBV7-9 to TRBJ2-1; possible D gene TRBD1, 6 bases. The source is a human donor in good health. Material for sequencing was Tregs sorted from blood. CDR3 sequence reads: CASSTGSLSYNEQFF. CDR3 in DNA: TGTGCCAGCAGCACAGGGAGCCTATCCTACAATGAGCAGTTCTTC.